Sequencing of this T cell receptor (beta chain) was carried out in a study of blood T cells in healthy people across ages. Germline CDR1 LNHDA, CDR2 SQIVND (reference sequence). This CDR3 region has 14 residues. Combining a sample-barcoded 5' primer with a J-beta primer mix, a second PCR ran for roughly 7 to 12 cycles. Researchers report that a template-switch adaptor with 12 random nucleotides tagged each cDNA molecule. Each CDR3 protein gets one entry after TCRdb re-called the 5' RACE reads with MiXCR. This table has more than 1 million distinct CDR3 sequences, more than 40% appearing once. Healthy Caucasian individuals from Russia aged about 6 to 90 served as donors. This clonotype was picked up a small number of times.

The specimen was blood. The chain links TRBV19 to TRBJ2-5, with a tentative D call TRBD1 (5 bases). The last part of the DNA fits TRBJ2-7 better; the J call may be wrong. The receptor comes from a woman in her sixties or seventies in good health. The DNA for the CDR3 is TGTGCCAGTAGTATTGGGCAGGGCAGGTACGAGCAGTACTTC. As protein: CASSIGQGRYEQYF.